One TCR beta chain is described in this entry. Its antigen is not identified. TCRdb processed the 5' RACE reads anew with MiXCR; each CDR3 protein has one entry. The table lists under 550,000 distinct CDR3 sequences, about 20% of them singletons, with around a fifth in the top ten. This sample is part of a study of T-cell memory formation after mild COVID-19. As for the study in general: Clusters of TCRs were largely donor specific. Study results and caveats: The authors left the SARS-CoV-2 specificity of second-wave clones peaking on day 37 unconfirmed.

This CDR3 region has 14 residues. Trimming pared 5 bases from V and 0 bases from J, leaving 8 bases between. CDR1 and CDR2 from the germline V gene are MDHEN and SYDVKM. The chain employs TRBV28 and TRBJ2-1; D is undetermined. The sample comprised PBMCs or a T cell subset sorted from them (not recorded which). This sequence originates from a man between 18 and 29 years old who had mild COVID-19 (a few samples of this study predate the infection). Cell type and time point are not known. The CDR3 reads CASSLYLSYNEQFF. CDR3 DNA sequence: TGTGCCAGCAGTCTGTACCTCTCCTACAATGAGCAGTTCTTC.